The next 9 T cell receptor beta chains were all read from a single sample in a study of PD-1 blockade in classical Hodgkin lymphoma. TCRdb keeps only in-frame clones here, not all; method: immunoSEQ multiplex PCR. This sample yields around 30,000 clones, of which 70% to 90% are seen a single time; about 0.62% belongs to the top ten. Time point of the sample: cycle 4 day 1 (C4D1), after six to seven weeks of nivolumab. After autologous stem cell transplantation all patients relapsed, and prior brentuximab vedotin exposure differed between cohorts. Magnetic negative selection was used to purify CD4+ T cells from thawed PBMCs. This specimen was CD4+ T cells from blood, taken before the fourth cycle of nivolumab. The source is a human donor with classical Hodgkin lymphoma.

This rearrangement joins TRBV28 to TRBJ2-1; 7 positions match TRBD1. CDR1 and CDR2 from the germline V gene are MDHEN and SYDVKM. V lost 4 bases and J lost 6; bases outside the gene matches: 6. This CDR3 region has 14 residues. CDR3 in amino acids: CASSSDGQANEQFF. For the CDR3, the DNA is TGTGCCAGCAGTTCGGATGGACAGGCCAATGAGCAGTTCTTC.

The J gene is TRBJ2-3, the V gene TRBV5-1; D uncertain. The germline gives CDR1 SGHRS, CDR2 YFSETQ. This CDR3 region has 14 residues. V lost 3 bases and J lost 1, with 9 bases in between. CDR3 in amino acids: CASSSLQGTDTQYF. The CDR3, as DNA: TGCGCCAGCAGCTCCTTACAAGGCACAGATACGCAGTATTTT.

This sequence joins TRBV10-3 and TRBJ1-2; D is perhaps TRBD1 (6 bases). The V gene's germline CDR1 is ENHRY and CDR2 SYGVKD. Trimming left V 2 bases short and J 4 bases short, with 14 bases between. The CDR3 runs to 15 residues. CDR3: CAISEKQGLGYGYTF. As DNA, the CDR3 is TGTGCCATCAGTGAGAAACAGGGCTTGGGCTATGGCTACACCTTC.

The chain recombines TRBV5-1 with TRBJ1-1, with 7 positions matching TRBD1. The ends lost 4 bases at V and 4 bases at J; junction bases unmatched: 13. The germline V gene has CDR1 SGHRS and CDR2 YFSETQ. The CDR3 length is 16 residues. In DNA form, the CDR3 reads TGCGCCAGCAGCCCCGGTAGCTTAGGGGGCCCCACTGAAGCTTTCTTT. This gives the protein CASSPGSLGGPTEAFF.

V and J are TRBV5-1 and TRBJ1-1, with a weak D call TRBD1 (6 bases). Looked up from germline, CDR1 is SGHRS and CDR2 is YFSETQ. The length of the CDR3 is 14 residues. V lost 6 bases, J lost 3 bases, and 15 bases lay in between. CDR3 DNA sequence: TGCGCCAGCAAGGGGGGCATGGGGTACACTGAAGCTTTCTTT. As protein: CASKGGMGYTEAFF.

This clone was recorded once. The chain joins TRBV6-4 to TRBJ1-5; 8 bases match TRBD1. V dropped 6 bases and J dropped 3; count of bases not matched to a gene: 10. The CDR3 runs 16 residues. CDR1 MRHNA and CDR2 SNTAGT come from the germline V gene. CDR3 protein: CASSPTGTGHNQPQHF. In nucleotides, the CDR3 is TGTGCCAGCAGCCCTACCGGGACAGGACACAATCAGCCCCAGCATTTT.

This clone occurred a few times. The chain recombines TRBV5-1 with TRBJ1-2; D might be TRBD1 (6 bases). This CDR3 contains 13 residues. V was pared by 3 bases and J by 6 bases, with 12 bases between. Germline-derived CDR1 and CDR2 are SGHRS and YFSETQ. The CDR3 DNA is TGCGCCAGCAGCTCGACAGGACGGGATGGCTACACCTTC. It is translated as CASSSTGRDGYTF.

This clone has just one count. The V call is TRBV28, the J call TRBJ2-7; 11 positions agree with TRBD2. Germline values: CDR1 MDHEN, CDR2 SYDVKM. The CDR3 length is 13 residues. Trimming at V came to 7 bases and at J to 3 bases, leaving 2 bases not matched to a gene. CDR3 region: CASKLAGVYEQYF. CDR3 coding DNA: TGTGCCAGCAAACTAGCGGGGGTCTACGAGCAGTACTTC.

This clone was counted a single time. This rearrangement joins TRBV5-1 to TRBJ1-1; 7 bases fit TRBD1. V lost 2 bases, J lost 0 bases, and 4 bases stayed unmatched. Germline lookup yields CDR1 SGHRS and CDR2 YFSETQ. CDR3 length equals 15 residues. DNA for the CDR3: TGCGCCAGCAGCTTAGAACAGGGGATGAACACTGAAGCTTTCTTT. It specifies CASSLEQGMNTEAFF.